A selection of T cell receptor beta chains follows, all from one sample in a study of blood T cell repertoires in COVID-19. Assay used: immunoSEQ multiplex PCR; TCRdb lists only in-frame clones, some missing. The table lists about 150,000 clones, around 85% of them singletons. The source material was peripheral blood. These receptors were taken from an older woman with acute or convalescent COVID-19. CDR3s include the opening cysteine and the closing phenylalanine or tryptophan. Fields, in order: clone size, D gene, V gene, J gene, CDR3 protein, CDR3 DNA. The D gene is left open where the match is weak. Clone size is stated in some rows and not others, as once, few, many or a class when expanded.

abundance: few
d_gene: TRBD1
v_gene: TRBV7-7
j_gene: TRBJ1-1
CDR3aa: CASSPITGGDWDTEAFF
CDR3nt: TGTGCTAGCAGCCCAATTACAGGGGGCGACTGGGACACTGAAGCTTTCTTT

abundance: -
d_gene: TRBD1
v_gene: TRBV6-1
j_gene: TRBJ1-3
CDR3aa: CASSEDRGAGNTIYF
CDR3nt: TGTGCCAGCAGTGAAGACAGGGGGGCTGGAAACACCATATATTTT

abundance: -
d_gene: TRBD1
v_gene: TRBV6-5
j_gene: TRBJ1-2
CDR3aa: CASSYGGRGLFYGYTF
CDR3nt: TGTGCCAGCAGTTACGGTGGCAGGGGGCTTTTCTATGGCTACACCTTC

abundance: -
d_gene: -
v_gene: TRBV19
j_gene: TRBJ1-5
CDR3aa: CASSRDWGSNQPQHF
CDR3nt: TGTGCCAGTAGTCGCGACTGGGGCTCCAATCAGCCCCAGCATTTT

abundance: few
d_gene: -
v_gene: TRBV6-4
j_gene: TRBJ1-1
CDR3aa: CASSDRWNTEAFF
CDR3nt: TGTGCCAGCAGTGACCGGTGGAACACTGAAGCTTTCTTT

abundance: -
d_gene: TRBD1
v_gene: TRBV7-6
j_gene: TRBJ2-7
CDR3aa: CASSPTAGQGNNEQYF
CDR3nt: TGTGCCAGCAGCCCCACGGCGGGACAGGGGAATAACGAGCAGTACTTC

abundance: -
d_gene: -
v_gene: TRBV6-5
j_gene: TRBJ1-1
CDR3aa: CASSPGSLGWTEAFF
CDR3nt: TGTGCCAGCAGTCCAGGGTCGCTAGGGTGGACTGAAGCTTTCTTT

abundance: once
d_gene: TRBD1
v_gene: TRBV27
j_gene: TRBJ2-1
CDR3aa: CASSRQRTGANEQFF
CDR3nt: TGTGCCAGCAGTCGTCAGCGGACAGGGGCGAATGAGCAGTTCTTC

abundance: -
d_gene: -
v_gene: TRBV3-1/TRBV3-2
j_gene: TRBJ2-1
CDR3aa: CASSQLGGGPEQFF
CDR3nt: TGTGCCAGCAGCCAGCTAGGGGGGGGGCCTGAGCAGTTCTTC

abundance: few
d_gene: TRBD1
v_gene: TRBV29-1
j_gene: TRBJ1-1
CDR3aa: CSARTGVNTEAFF
CDR3nt: TGCAGCGCCCGAACAGGGGTGAACACTGAAGCTTTCTTT

abundance: -
d_gene: -
v_gene: TRBV30
j_gene: TRBJ1-1
CDR3aa: CAWRAGAEAFF
CDR3nt: TGTGCCTGGAGGGCGGGCGCTGAAGCTTTCTTT

abundance: few
d_gene: -
v_gene: TRBV3-1/TRBV3-2
j_gene: TRBJ1-6
CDR3aa: CASSQVGAWGNSPLHF
CDR3nt: TGTGCCAGCAGCCAAGTGGGGGCCTGGGGTAATTCACCCCTCCACTTT

abundance: -
d_gene: TRBD2
v_gene: TRBV5-1
j_gene: TRBJ2-1
CDR3aa: CASSLPRQRGAPFYNEQFF
CDR3nt: TGCGCCAGCAGCTTGCCCCGCCAGCGGGGGGCCCCTTTCTACAATGAGCAGTTCTTC

abundance: -
d_gene: TRBD2
v_gene: TRBV6-5
j_gene: TRBJ2-4
CDR3aa: CASRVAGGGNIQYF
CDR3nt: TGTGCCAGCAGAGTAGCGGGGGGGGGAAACATTCAGTACTTC

abundance: -
d_gene: -
v_gene: TRBV29-1
j_gene: TRBJ1-4
CDR3aa: CSVVLEVNEKLFF
CDR3nt: TGCAGCGTTGTGCTTGAGGTTAATGAAAAACTGTTTTTT

abundance: many
d_gene: -
v_gene: TRBV25-1
j_gene: TRBJ1-2
CDR3aa: CASSADSHYGYTF
CDR3nt: TGTGCCAGCAGTGCCGACAGCCACTATGGCTACACCTTC

abundance: -
d_gene: -
v_gene: TRBV19
j_gene: TRBJ2-3
CDR3aa: CASALGGYTQYF
CDR3nt: TGTGCCAGCGCCCTGGGGGGTTATACGCAGTATTTT

abundance: -
d_gene: -
v_gene: TRBV10-3
j_gene: TRBJ2-2
CDR3aa: CATKTGTGLTGELFF
CDR3nt: TGTGCCACCAAGACCGGGACTGGACTCACCGGGGAGCTGTTTTTT

abundance: -
d_gene: -
v_gene: TRBV9
j_gene: TRBJ1-1
CDR3aa: CASSALGEGTEAFF
CDR3nt: TGTGCCAGCAGCGCACTGGGGGAGGGCACTGAAGCTTTCTTT

abundance: -
d_gene: -
v_gene: TRBV5-4
j_gene: TRBJ2-5
CDR3aa: CASSLKGLETQYF
CDR3nt: TGTGCCAGCAGCTTGAAGGGACTGGAGACCCAGTACTTC

abundance: -
d_gene: TRBD1
v_gene: TRBV18
j_gene: TRBJ2-7
CDR3aa: CASSVGQSYEQYF
CDR3nt: TGTGCCAGCTCGGTGGGACAGTCCTACGAGCAGTACTTC

abundance: -
d_gene: TRBD2
v_gene: TRBV9
j_gene: TRBJ2-3
CDR3aa: CASSPRLATSTDTQYF
CDR3nt: TGTGCCAGCAGCCCAAGACTAGCTACTAGCACAGATACGCAGTATTTT

abundance: -
d_gene: -
v_gene: TRBV6-5
j_gene: TRBJ1-1
CDR3aa: CASSYGFRAFF
CDR3nt: TGTGCCAGCAGTTACGGCTTCCGAGCTTTCTTT